These 14 T cell receptor beta chains originate from one sample sequenced in a study of T cells in tuberculosis. Assay: immunoSEQ multiplex PCR; the TCRdb copy retains only in-frame clones and omits some. The data show tens of thousands of clones, with about nine tenths seen just once and around 1.8% held by the top ten. After thawing and overnight rest, PBMC were stained with GMM-loaded CD1B tetramer, viability dye and anti-CD3 for sorting. C32 glucose monomycolate from Rhodococcus equi was loaded onto the CD1B tetramers. Sequencing was carried out using CD1b-GMM tetramer-negative cells sorted from PBMCs. These receptor sequences come from an adult woman with latent tuberculosis.

Turning to this clone: One end of the junction is discordant with germline, which a read error may explain. The rearrangement links TRBV19 to TRBJ2-2, with TRBD2 as a possible D gene (7 bases). CDR1 and CDR2 from the germline V gene are LNHDA and SQIVND (reference sequence). This CDR3 contains 16 residues. The CDR3 DNA is TGTGCCAGTACCAACGGACGGGGGGCGGGCACCGGGGAGCCGTTTTTT. It is translated as CASTNGRGAGTGEPFF.

The rearrangement links TRBV11-2 to TRBJ1-1, with D possibly matching TRBD1 (6 bases). The CDR3 extends over 13 amino acids. The germline V gene has CDR1 SGHAT and CDR2 FQNNGV. Trimming removed 3 bases at V and 5 bases at J, with 10 bases between. CDR3 DNA sequence: TGTGCCAGCAGCTTTCGGACAGATACTGAAGCTTTCTTT. Encoded protein: CASSFRTDTEAFF.

The V call is TRBV6-1, the J call TRBJ1-2; no reliable D call. The ends were cut back, 6 bases at V and 3 bases at J, with 11 bases in the middle. The germline V gene encodes CDR1 MNHNS and CDR2 SASEGT. CDR3 size: 13 residues. This CDR3 is CASRKITDYGYTF. The CDR3 coding sequence is TGTGCCAGCAGGAAGATCACGGACTATGGCTACACCTTC.

This chain joins TRBV2 and TRBJ2-1; TRBD2 matches at 7 bases. Germline V gene lookup returns CDR1 SNHLY and CDR2 FYNNEI. The CDR3 loop spans 12 amino acids. V lost 11 bases to trimming and J lost 3 bases; unmatched junction nucleotides: 4. The CDR3 DNA reads as TGTGCCGCGGGACTATTCTACAATGAGCAGTTCTTC. Its protein is CAAGLFYNEQFF.

The V and J genes are TRBV5-1 and TRBJ2-7; D might be TRBD1 (5 bases). This CDR3 contains 13 residues. Germline lookup yields CDR1 SGHRS and CDR2 YFSETQ. V lost 4 bases, J lost 5 bases, and 13 bases lay in between. The CDR3 sequence is CASSTPPGHEQYF. In nucleotides, the CDR3 is TGCGCCAGCAGCACGCCCCCAGGGCACGAGCAGTACTTC. Using reference TRBV5-1 and TRBJ2-7 for the parts outside the CDR3, the full variable domain is KAGVTQTPRYLIKTRGQQVTLSCSPISGHRSVSWYQQTPGQGLQFLFEYFSETQRNKGNFPGRFSGRQFSNSRSEMNVSTLELGDSALYLCASSTPPGHEQYFGPGTRLTVT.

This clone appeared a single time. Relative to the germline gene, one junction end is altered; a read error may explain this. This chain joins TRBV4-1 and TRBJ2-7, with 7 nucleotides matching TRBD1. The CDR3 totals 15 residues. Germline lookup yields CDR1 MGHRA and CDR2 YSYEKL. CDR3 residues: CASSQLGTVSYEQYF. The CDR3 bases are TGTGCCAGCAGCCAACTGGGGACAGTTTCCTACGAGCAGTACTTC.

This chain uses TRBV7-9 with TRBJ2-3; TRBD1 might be the D (6 bases). V gave up 5 bases and J gave up 14 bases, with 20 bases separating them. Per the germline V gene, CDR1 is SEHNR and CDR2 is FQNEAQ (reference sequence). CDR3 length: 13 residues. The CDR3 bases are TGTGCCAGCAGCGACTTATACACAGGGTATGCGTATTTT. Protein sequence: CASSDLYTGYAYF.

DNA of the CDR3: TGTGCCAGCAGCTTAGGACAGGGCTTAGCTGGGGCCAACGTCCTGACTTTC. Its protein is CASSLGQGLAGANVLTF. The V and J genes are TRBV7-2 and TRBJ2-6; 7 nucleotides line up with TRBD1. In germline, CDR1 is SGHTA, CDR2 FQGNSA. The V gene end was trimmed by 1 base and the J gene end by 2 bases; junction bases not matched to a gene: 5. This CDR3 comprises 17 residues.

This clone was counted between two and nine times. This rearrangement joins TRBV18 to TRBJ1-3, with TRBD1 matching over 7 bases. The CDR3 is 15 residues long. Germline V lookup: CDR1 KGHSH, CDR2 LQKENI. V lost 4 bases to trimming and J lost 4 bases; unmatched junction nucleotides: 7. CDR3 nucleotide sequence: TGTGCCAGCTCACGGGGAAGGGGGCGCGGAAACACCATATATTTT. This sequence encodes CASSRGRGRGNTIYF.

V usage is TRBV7-3 and J usage is TRBJ2-1; TRBD2 aligns across 12 bases. The V gene end was trimmed by 1 base and the J gene end by 5 bases; junction bases not matched to a gene: 3. Germline V CDR1 and CDR2: SGHTA, FQGTGA. The CDR3 runs to 16 residues. In nucleotides, the CDR3 is TGTGCCAGCAGCTTAAGGCTAGCGGGGGGGGACAATGAGCAGTTCTTC. Translated, it gives CASSLRLAGGDNEQFF.

In this sample, this clone turned up a few times. The rearrangement joins TRBV30 to TRBJ1-2, with a possible D match to TRBD1 (5 bases). The CDR3 is 15 amino acids. Germline CDR1 GTSNPN, CDR2 SVGIG (reference sequence). Trimming pared 1 base from V and 4 bases from J, leaving 16 bases between. CDR3 DNA: TGTGCCTGGAGTGACGGGGGACGGACCCTCTATGGCTACACCTTC. Translated: CAWSDGGRTLYGYTF.

This chain links TRBV4-2 with TRBJ1-2; TRBD1 is a possible D gene (6 bases). CDR3 length equals 16 residues. Trimming removed 0 bases at V and 0 bases at J, with 11 bases between. Germline V gives CDR1 LGHNA, CDR2 YNFKEQ. CDR3 residues: CASSQEGAGANYGYTF. CDR3 nucleotides: TGTGCCAGCAGCCAAGAAGGGGCAGGGGCTAACTATGGCTACACCTTC.

The chain recombines TRBV10-3 with TRBJ2-3; 11 bases are a match to TRBD2. Germline values: CDR1 ENHRY, CDR2 SYGVKD. V was pared by 9 bases and J by 5 bases, with 7 bases of the junction left unmatched. The CDR3 runs to 14 residues. The CDR3 nucleotides read TGTGCCATATCCCGAGGGACTAGCGGAGATACGCAGTATTTT. Its translation is CAISRGTSGDTQYF.

The chain uses TRBV7-2 and TRBJ1-1; no definite D call. Between the trimmed V and J ends, which lost 5 bases and 8 bases, there was a span of 12 bases. The CDR3 contains 12 residues. Germline CDR1 is SGHTA and CDR2 is FQGNSA. CDR3 amino acids: CASSPRQIEAFF. The DNA of the CDR3 is TGTGCCAGCAGCCCGAGACAAATAGAAGCTTTCTTT.